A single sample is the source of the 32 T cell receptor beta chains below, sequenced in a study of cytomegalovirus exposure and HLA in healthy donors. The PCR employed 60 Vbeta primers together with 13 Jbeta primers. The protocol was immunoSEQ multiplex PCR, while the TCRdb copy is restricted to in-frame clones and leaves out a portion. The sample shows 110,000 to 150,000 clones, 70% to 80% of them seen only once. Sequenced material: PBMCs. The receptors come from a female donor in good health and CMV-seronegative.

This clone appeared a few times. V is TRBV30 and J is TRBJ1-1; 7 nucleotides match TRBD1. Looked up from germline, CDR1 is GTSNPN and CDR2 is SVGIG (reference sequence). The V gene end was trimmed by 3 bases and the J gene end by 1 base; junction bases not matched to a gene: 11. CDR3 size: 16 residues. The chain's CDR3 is CAWSAWGTVENTEAFF. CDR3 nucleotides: TGTGCCTGGAGCGCATGGGGGACAGTGGAGAACACTGAAGCTTTCTTT.

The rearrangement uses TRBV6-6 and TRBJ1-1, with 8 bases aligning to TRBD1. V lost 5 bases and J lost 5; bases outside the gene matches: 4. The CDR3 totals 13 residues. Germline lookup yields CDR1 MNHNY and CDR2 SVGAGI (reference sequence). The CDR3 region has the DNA TGTGCCAGCAGTAGACAGGGGCTGACTGAAGCTTTCTTT. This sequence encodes CASSRQGLTEAFF.

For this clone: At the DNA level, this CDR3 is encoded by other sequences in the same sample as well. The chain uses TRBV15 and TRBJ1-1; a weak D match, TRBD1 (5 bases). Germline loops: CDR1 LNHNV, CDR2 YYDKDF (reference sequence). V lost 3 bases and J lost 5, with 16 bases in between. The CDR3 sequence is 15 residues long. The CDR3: CATSRAGYAGTEAFF. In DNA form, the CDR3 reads TGTGCCACCAGCAGGGCAGGGTACGCGGGAACTGAAGCTTTCTTT.

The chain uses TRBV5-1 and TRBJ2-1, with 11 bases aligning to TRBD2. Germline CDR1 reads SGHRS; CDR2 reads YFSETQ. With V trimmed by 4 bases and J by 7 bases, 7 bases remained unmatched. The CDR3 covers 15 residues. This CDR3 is CASSLSSGGTNEQFF. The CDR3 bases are TGCGCCAGCAGCCTGTCTAGCGGGGGGACGAATGAGCAGTTCTTC.

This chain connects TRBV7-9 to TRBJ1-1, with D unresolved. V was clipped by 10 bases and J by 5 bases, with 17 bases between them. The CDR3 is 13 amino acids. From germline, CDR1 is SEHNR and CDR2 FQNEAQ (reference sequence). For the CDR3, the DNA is TGTGCCACGGGGTGGGAGGAAGGGACTGAAGCTTTCTTT. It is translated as CATGWEEGTEAFF.

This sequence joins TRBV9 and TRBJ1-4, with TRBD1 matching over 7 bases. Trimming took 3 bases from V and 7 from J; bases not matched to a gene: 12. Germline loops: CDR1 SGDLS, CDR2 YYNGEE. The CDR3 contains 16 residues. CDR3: CASSARQGSQSEKLFF. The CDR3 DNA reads TGTGCCAGCAGCGCGAGACAGGGAAGTCAGAGTGAAAAACTGTTTTTT. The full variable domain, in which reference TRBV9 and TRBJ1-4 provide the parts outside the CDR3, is DSGVTQTPKHLITATGQRVTLRCSPRSGDLSVYWYQQSLDQGLQFLIQYYNGEERAKGNILERFSAQQFPDLHSELNLSSLELGDSALYFCASSARQGSQSEKLFFGSGTQLSVL.

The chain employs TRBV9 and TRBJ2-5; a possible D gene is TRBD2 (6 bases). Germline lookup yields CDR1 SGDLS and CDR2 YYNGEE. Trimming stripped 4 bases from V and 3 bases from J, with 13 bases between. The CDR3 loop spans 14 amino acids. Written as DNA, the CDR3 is TGTGCCAGCAGCCAATATAGCGGCGAAGAGACCCAGTACTTC. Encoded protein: CASSQYSGEETQYF.

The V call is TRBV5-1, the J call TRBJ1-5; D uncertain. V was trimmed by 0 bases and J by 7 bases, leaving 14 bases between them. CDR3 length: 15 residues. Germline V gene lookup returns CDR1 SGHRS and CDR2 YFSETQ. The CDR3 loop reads CASSLDGDSTQPQHF. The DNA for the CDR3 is TGCGCCAGCAGCTTGGACGGAGATTCCACCCAGCCCCAGCATTTT.

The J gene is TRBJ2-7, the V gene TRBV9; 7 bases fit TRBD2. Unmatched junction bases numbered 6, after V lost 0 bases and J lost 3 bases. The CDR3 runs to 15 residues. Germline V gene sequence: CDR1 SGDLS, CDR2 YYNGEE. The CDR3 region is CASSVEAGLNYEQYF. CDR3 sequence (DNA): TGTGCCAGCAGCGTAGAAGCGGGATTGAACTACGAGCAGTACTTC.

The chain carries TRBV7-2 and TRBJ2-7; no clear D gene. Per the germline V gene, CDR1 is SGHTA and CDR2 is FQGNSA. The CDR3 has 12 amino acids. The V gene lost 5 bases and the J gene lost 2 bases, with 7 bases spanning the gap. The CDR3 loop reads CASSTTTYEQYF. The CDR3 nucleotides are TGTGCCAGCAGCACCACTACCTACGAGCAGTACTTC.

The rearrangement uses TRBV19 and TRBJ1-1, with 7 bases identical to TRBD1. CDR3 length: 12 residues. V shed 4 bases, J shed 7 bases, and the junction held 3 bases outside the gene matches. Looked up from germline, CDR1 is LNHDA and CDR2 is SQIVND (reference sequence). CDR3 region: CASSKGASEAFF. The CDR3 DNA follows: TGTGCCAGTAGTAAGGGGGCGAGTGAAGCTTTCTTT.

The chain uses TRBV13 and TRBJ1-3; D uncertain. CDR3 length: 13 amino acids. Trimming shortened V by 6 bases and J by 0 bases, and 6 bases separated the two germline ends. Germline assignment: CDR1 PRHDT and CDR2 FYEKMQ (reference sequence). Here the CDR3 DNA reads TGTGCCAGCAGTCACAACTCTGGAAACACCATATATTTT. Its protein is CASSHNSGNTIYF.

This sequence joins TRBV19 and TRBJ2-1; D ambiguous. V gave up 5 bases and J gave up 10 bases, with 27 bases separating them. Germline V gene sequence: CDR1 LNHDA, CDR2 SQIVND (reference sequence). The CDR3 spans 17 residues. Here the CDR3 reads CASSSSYRSPTLKEQFF. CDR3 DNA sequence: TGTGCCAGTAGTTCCTCCTATAGATCCCCGACTCTAAAGGAGCAGTTCTTC.

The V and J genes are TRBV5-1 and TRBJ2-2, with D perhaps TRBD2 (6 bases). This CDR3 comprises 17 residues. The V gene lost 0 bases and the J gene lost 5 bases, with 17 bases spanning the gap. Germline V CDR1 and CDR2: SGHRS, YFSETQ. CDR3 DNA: TGCGCCAGCAGCTTGGGTGCGGGGAAAGGGCGGACCGGGGAGCTGTTTTTT. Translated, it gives CASSLGAGKGRTGELFF.

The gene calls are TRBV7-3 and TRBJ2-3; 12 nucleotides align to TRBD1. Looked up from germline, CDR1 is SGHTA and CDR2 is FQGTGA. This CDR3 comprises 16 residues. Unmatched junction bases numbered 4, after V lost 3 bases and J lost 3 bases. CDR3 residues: CASSFGTGGGTDTQYF. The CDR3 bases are TGTGCCAGCAGCTTCGGGACAGGGGGCGGAACAGATACGCAGTATTTT.

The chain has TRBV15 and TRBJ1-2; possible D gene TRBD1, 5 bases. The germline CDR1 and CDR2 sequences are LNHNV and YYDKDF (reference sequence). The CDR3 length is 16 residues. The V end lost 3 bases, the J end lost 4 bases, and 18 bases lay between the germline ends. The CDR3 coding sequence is TGTGCCACCAGCAGCCACGGGGGGGGTGGGGCCTATGGCTACACCTTC. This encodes CATSSHGGGGAYGYTF.

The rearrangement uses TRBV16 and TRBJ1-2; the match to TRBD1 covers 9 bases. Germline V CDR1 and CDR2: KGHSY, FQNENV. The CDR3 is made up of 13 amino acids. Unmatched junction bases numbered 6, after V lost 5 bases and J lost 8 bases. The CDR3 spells CASSGTGKKGYTF. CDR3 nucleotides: TGTGCCAGCAGCGGGACAGGGAAGAAAGGCTACACCTTC. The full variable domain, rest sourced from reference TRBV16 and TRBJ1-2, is GEEVAQTPKHLVRGEGQKAKLYCAPIKGHSYVFWYQQVLKNEFKFLISFQNENVFDETGMPKERFSAKCLPNSPCSLEIQATKLEDSAVYFCASSGTGKKGYTFGSGTRLTVV.

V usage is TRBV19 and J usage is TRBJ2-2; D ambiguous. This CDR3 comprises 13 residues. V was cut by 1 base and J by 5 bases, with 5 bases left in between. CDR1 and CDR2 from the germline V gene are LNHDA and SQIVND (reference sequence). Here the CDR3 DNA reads TGTGCCAGTAGTATAGGCGTGACCGGGGAGCTGTTTTTT. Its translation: CASSIGVTGELFF.

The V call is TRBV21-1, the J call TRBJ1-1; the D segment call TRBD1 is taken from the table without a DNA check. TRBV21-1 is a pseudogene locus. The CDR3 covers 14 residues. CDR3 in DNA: TGTGCCAGCCCATCTCCTCGGGACAGGGGTAAAGCTTTCTTT. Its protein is CASPSPRDRGKAFF.

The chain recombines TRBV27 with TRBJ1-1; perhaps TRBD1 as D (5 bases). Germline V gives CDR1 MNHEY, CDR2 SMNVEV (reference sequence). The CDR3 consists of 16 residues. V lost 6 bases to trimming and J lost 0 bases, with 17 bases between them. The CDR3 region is CASRTFGRGMNTEAFF. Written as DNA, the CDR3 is TGTGCCAGCAGGACCTTCGGGAGGGGCATGAACACTGAAGCTTTCTTT.

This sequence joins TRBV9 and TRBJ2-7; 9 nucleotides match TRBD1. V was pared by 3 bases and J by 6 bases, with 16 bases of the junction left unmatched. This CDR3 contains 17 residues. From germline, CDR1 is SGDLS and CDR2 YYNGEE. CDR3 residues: CASSAFGTGQGSGEQYF. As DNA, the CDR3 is TGTGCCAGCAGCGCCTTCGGGACGGGACAGGGTTCGGGCGAGCAGTACTTC.

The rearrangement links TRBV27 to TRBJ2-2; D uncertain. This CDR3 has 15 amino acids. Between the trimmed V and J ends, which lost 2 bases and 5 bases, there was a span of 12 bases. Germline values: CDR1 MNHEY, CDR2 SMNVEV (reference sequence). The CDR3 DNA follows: TGTGCCAGCAGTTTAATCCCCGGTTGGACCGGGGAGCTGTTTTTT. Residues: CASSLIPGWTGELFF.

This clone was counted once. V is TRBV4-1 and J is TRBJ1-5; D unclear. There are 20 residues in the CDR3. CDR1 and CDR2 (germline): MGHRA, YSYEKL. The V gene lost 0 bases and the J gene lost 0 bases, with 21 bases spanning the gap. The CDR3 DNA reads TGCGCCAGCAGCCAAGATCCGAGGGCCAGGCAGAGTTATAGCAATCAGCCCCAGCATTTT. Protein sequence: CASSQDPRARQSYSNQPQHF.

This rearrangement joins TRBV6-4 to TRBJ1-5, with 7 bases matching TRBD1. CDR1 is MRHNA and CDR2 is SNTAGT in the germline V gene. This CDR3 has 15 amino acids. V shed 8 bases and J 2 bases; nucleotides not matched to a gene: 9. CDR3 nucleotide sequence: TGTGCCAGCGCACAGACAGGGAATGGCAATCAGCCCCAGCATTTT. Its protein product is CASAQTGNGNQPQHF.

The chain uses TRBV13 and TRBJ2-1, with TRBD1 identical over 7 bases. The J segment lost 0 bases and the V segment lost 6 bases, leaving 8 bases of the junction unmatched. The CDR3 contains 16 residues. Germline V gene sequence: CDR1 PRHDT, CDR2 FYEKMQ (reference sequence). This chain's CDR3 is CASSSSDRSSYNEQFF. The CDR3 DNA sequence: TGTGCCAGCAGTTCGTCGGACAGGTCCTCCTACAATGAGCAGTTCTTC.

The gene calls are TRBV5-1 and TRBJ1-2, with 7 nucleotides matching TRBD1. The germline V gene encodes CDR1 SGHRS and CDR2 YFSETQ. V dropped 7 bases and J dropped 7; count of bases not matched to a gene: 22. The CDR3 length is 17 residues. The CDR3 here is CASRKTALDRVVGGYTF. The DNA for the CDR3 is TGCGCCAGCCGTAAGACAGCCCTAGACAGGGTTGTAGGTGGCTACACCTTC.

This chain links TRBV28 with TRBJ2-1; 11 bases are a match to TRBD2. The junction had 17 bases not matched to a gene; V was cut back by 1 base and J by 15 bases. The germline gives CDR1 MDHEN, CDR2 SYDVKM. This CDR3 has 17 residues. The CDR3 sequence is CASSLSQPLVAGGDGFF. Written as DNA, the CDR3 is TGTGCCAGCAGTTTATCGCAACCGCTGGTAGCGGGAGGGGATGGGTTCTTC.

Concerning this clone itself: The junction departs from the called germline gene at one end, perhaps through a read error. In DNA, the CDR3 is TGTTCCAGCAGCTCCCGGACAGGCATTAATGAAAAACTGTTTTTT. Its protein is CSSSSRTGINEKLFF. The rearrangement links TRBV7-9 to TRBJ1-4; 7 bases match TRBD1. This CDR3 is built from 15 residues. Germline loops: CDR1 SEHNR, CDR2 FQNEAQ (reference sequence). The full variable domain, rest sourced from reference TRBV7-9 and TRBJ1-4, is DTGVSQNPRHKITKRGQNVTFRCDPISEHNRLYWYRQTLGQGPEFLTYFQNEAQLEKSRLLSDRFSAERPKGSFSTLEIQRTEQGDSAMYLCSSSSRTGINEKLFFGSGTQLSVL.

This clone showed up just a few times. CDR3 coding DNA: TGTGCCAGCAGCTTGAGTGCTAACTATGGCTACACCTTC. As protein: CASSLSANYGYTF. The chain combines TRBV13 with TRBJ1-2; D not resolved. Germline CDR1 reads PRHDT; CDR2 reads FYEKMQ (reference sequence). Trimming removed 3 bases from V and 0 bases from J, with 5 bases in between. The CDR3 covers 13 residues. Together with reference TRBV13 and TRBJ1-2, the CDR3 gives the full variable domain: AAGVIQSPRHLIKEKRETATLKCYPIPRHDTVYWYQQGPGQDPQFLISFYEKMQSDKGSIPDRFSAQQFSDYHSELNMSSLELGDSALYFCASSLSANYGYTFGSGTRLTVV.

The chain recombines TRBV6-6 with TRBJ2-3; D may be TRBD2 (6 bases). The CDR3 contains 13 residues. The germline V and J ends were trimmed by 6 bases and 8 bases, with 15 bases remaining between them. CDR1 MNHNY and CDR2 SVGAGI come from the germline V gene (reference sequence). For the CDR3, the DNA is TGTGCCAGCAGACCTCCGGGGGATTGTACGCAGTATTTT. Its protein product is CASRPPGDCTQYF.

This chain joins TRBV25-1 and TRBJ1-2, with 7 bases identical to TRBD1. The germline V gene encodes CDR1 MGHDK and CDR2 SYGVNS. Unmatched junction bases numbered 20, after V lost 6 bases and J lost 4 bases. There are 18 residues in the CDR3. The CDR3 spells CASSRKIGQAALSYGYTF. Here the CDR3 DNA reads TGTGCCAGCAGCCGGAAAATCGGACAGGCGGCACTTTCCTATGGCTACACCTTC.

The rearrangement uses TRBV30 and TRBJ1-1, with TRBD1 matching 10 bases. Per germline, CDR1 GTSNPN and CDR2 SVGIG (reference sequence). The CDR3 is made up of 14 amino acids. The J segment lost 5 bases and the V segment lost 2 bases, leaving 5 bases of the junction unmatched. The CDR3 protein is CAWSLDRGRTEAFF. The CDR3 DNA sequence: TGTGCCTGGAGTCTTGACAGGGGGCGAACTGAAGCTTTCTTT.